This entry lists 17 T cell receptor beta chains sequenced from one sample in a study of T cells in Graves' hyperthyroidism and ophthalmopathy. RNA transcripts yielded amplified TCR beta CDR3 regions. RT-PCR in the first round (using the HTBI primer set) targeted the TCR CDR3. TCRdb passed the multiplex PCR reads through MiXCR, listing each CDR3 protein once. The sample has about 260,000 distinct CDR3 sequences, approximately 20% seen once. Source material: blood. The receptors shown here come from a man aged 25-40 years with Graves' ophthalmopathy.

J is TRBJ2-3 and V is TRBV5-1; 8 bases are shared with TRBD1. Germline loops: CDR1 SGHRS, CDR2 YFSETQ. The ends lost 5 bases at V and 5 bases at J; junction bases unmatched: 4. The CDR3 is 13 residues long. The CDR3 coding sequence is TGCGCCAGCAGTGGACAGGGTGGAGATACGCAGTATTTT. This sequence encodes CASSGQGGDTQYF.

V and J are TRBV20-1 and TRBJ2-3; D remains unclear. This CDR3 is 14 amino acids long. Trimming left V 5 bases short and J 0 bases short, with 12 bases between. Germline V gene data show CDR1 as DFQATT and CDR2 as SNEGSKA (reference sequence). CDR3 sequence (DNA): TGCAGTGCTCCCGGGCCTGGTAGCACAGATACGCAGTATTTT. It is translated as CSAPGPGSTDTQYF.

This clonotype was seen only a few times. The J gene is TRBJ1-4, the V gene TRBV20-1, with D hard to call. Germline values: CDR1 DFQATT, CDR2 SNEGSKA (reference sequence). V lost 6 bases and J lost 5, with 10 bases in between. The CDR3 consists of 12 residues. The CDR3 DNA reads TGCAGTGCGACGGACCCGAATGAAAAACTGTTTTTT. It encodes CSATDPNEKLFF.

The gene calls are TRBV20-1 and TRBJ2-7, with TRBD2 matching 16 bases. Trimming at V came to 6 bases and at J to 2 bases, leaving 4 bases not matched to a gene. Germline V CDR1 and CDR2: DFQATT, SNEGSKA (reference sequence). The CDR3 length is 15 residues. The CDR3 DNA sequence: TGCAGTGCCCCGGGACTAGCGGGAGGGACCTACGAGCAGTACTTC. Translating it yields CSAPGLAGGTYEQYF.

This chain links TRBV12-5 with TRBJ2-7; TRBD2 might be the D (6 bases). The germline V gene has CDR1 LGHNT and CDR2 FRNRAP. The CDR3 runs 13 residues. Trimming removed 6 bases from V and 3 bases from J, with 12 bases in between. CDR3 amino acids: CASGQMGGYEQYF. CDR3 nucleotides: TGTGCTAGTGGCCAAATGGGGGGCTACGAGCAGTACTTC.

The rearrangement links TRBV4-2 to TRBJ2-1, with TRBD2 matching over 9 bases. The CDR3 runs to 16 residues. V dropped 1 base and J dropped 4; count of bases not matched to a gene: 5. Germline CDR1 reads LGHNA; CDR2 reads YNFKEQ. CDR3 protein: CASSQVAGVTYNEQFF. CDR3 bases: TGTGCCAGCAGCCAAGTAGCGGGAGTAACTTACAATGAGCAGTTCTTC.

V usage is TRBV24-1 and J usage is TRBJ2-5, with 10 bases lining up with TRBD1. The CDR3 runs 14 residues. J was trimmed by 5 bases and V by 6 bases; bases with no gene match: 5. Germline loops: CDR1 KGHDR, CDR2 SFDVKD. CDR3 coding DNA: TGTGCCACCAGTCCTCCGGGACAGGGGGAGACCCAGTACTTC. Translating it yields CATSPPGQGETQYF.

In this sample, this clonotype turned up a few times. The genes are TRBV5-1 and TRBJ2-4, with D unclear. Germline V gene lookup returns CDR1 SGHRS and CDR2 YFSETQ. The CDR3 length is 16 residues. Trimming stripped 3 bases from V and 0 bases from J, with 13 bases between. The CDR3 region has the DNA TGCGCCAGCAGCTACCCTTTTGCGTTAGCCAAAAACATTCAGTACTTC. Encoded protein: CASSYPFALAKNIQYF.

In this sample, this clonotype turned up a few times. This chain connects TRBV6-2 or TRBV6-3 to TRBJ2-5; 13 nucleotides match TRBD2. The ends lost 5 bases at V and 4 bases at J; junction bases unmatched: 7. The length of the CDR3 is 16 residues. The germline V gene has CDR1 MNHEY and CDR2 SVGEGT. CDR3: CASSQLAGGPRETQYF. The DNA of the CDR3 is TGTGCCAGCAGTCAACTAGCGGGAGGGCCCAGAGAGACCCAGTACTTC.

There are a few counts of this clonotype. The V gene is TRBV11-3, the J gene TRBJ2-1; 7 bases map to TRBD1. The CDR3 is 14 amino acids. In germline, CDR1 is SGHNT, CDR2 YENEEA. V lost 0 bases to trimming and J lost 7 bases; unmatched junction nucleotides: 3. CDR3 nucleotides: TGTGCCAGCAGCTTAGATGGGACAGCGAATGAGCAGTTCTTC. It specifies CASSLDGTANEQFF. The full variable domain, rest sourced from reference TRBV11-3 and TRBJ2-1, is EAGVVQSPRYKIIEKKQPVAFWCNPISGHNTLYWYLQNLGQGPELLIRYENEEAVDDSQLPKDRFSAERLKGVDSTLKIQPAELGDSAVYLCASSLDGTANEQFFGPGTRLTVL.

This clonotype was seen many times. CDR3 DNA: TGTGCCAGCAGCTTAGCCATATCCTACGAGCAGTACTTC. The encoded protein is CASSLAISYEQYF. This chain connects TRBV13 to TRBJ2-7; D uncertain. The CDR3 is 13 amino acids. Germline values: CDR1 PRHDT, CDR2 FYEKMQ (reference sequence). V was pared by 1 base and J by 1 base, with 5 bases between.

DNA of the CDR3: TGTGCCATCAGTGAGTCGAGCGGAAATGGAGAGCAGTACTTC. This sequence encodes CAISESSGNGEQYF. V is TRBV10-3 and J is TRBJ2-7, with D perhaps matching TRBD2 (5 bases). V was shortened by 0 bases and J by 7 bases, with 13 bases between the two germline ends. Germline V gives CDR1 ENHRY, CDR2 SYGVKD. This CDR3 is 14 amino acids long.

In its sample, this clonotype was seen many times. This chain uses TRBV7-8 with TRBJ1-2; 7 bases align to TRBD1. The V and J ends lost 5 bases and 4 bases, in that order; junction bases with no gene match: 10. CDR1 is SGHVS and CDR2 is FQNEAQ in the germline V gene. The CDR3 sequence is 15 residues long. CDR3 in DNA: TGTGCCAGCAGCCTGGGACAGCCACCGAGCTATGGCTACACCTTC. It encodes CASSLGQPPSYGYTF.

In this sample, this clonotype turned up a few times. The chain is built from TRBV4-1 and TRBJ1-5, with unresolved D. The CDR3 is 15 amino acids. CDR1 and CDR2 from the germline V gene are MGHRA and YSYEKL. V was shortened by 0 bases and J by 5 bases, with 11 bases between the two germline ends. This chain's CDR3 is CASSQDLWNYQPQHF. DNA for the CDR3: TGCGCCAGCAGCCAAGATCTTTGGAACTATCAGCCCCAGCATTTT.

This clonotype has just a few counts. A read error may account for a junction end that differs from germline. The rearrangement links TRBV11-3 to TRBJ2-4; 8 bases match TRBD2. This CDR3 spans 13 amino acids. CDR1 and CDR2 (germline): SGHNT, YENEEA. The CDR3: CASAPTSDNIQCF. For the CDR3, the DNA is TGTGCCAGCGCACCGACTAGCGACAACATTCAGTGCTTC.

At least ten counts were recorded for this clonotype. The chain is built from TRBV5-6 and TRBJ2-1; D is unclear. The ends were cut back, 1 base at V and 6 bases at J, with 8 bases in the middle. Germline loops: CDR1 SGHDT, CDR2 YYEEEE. The CDR3 contains 13 residues. In DNA, the CDR3 is TGTGCCAGCAGCTTGTGGTACGGCAATGAGCAGTTCTTC. This codes for CASSLWYGNEQFF.

The rearrangement joins TRBV7-3 to TRBJ2-1, with TRBD2 identical over 15 bases. The CDR3 spans 15 residues. Germline V lookup: CDR1 SGHTA, CDR2 FQGTGA. Trimming cost V 5 bases and J 9 bases; bases outside gene matches: 5. CDR3 region: CASSTGLAGGGEQFF. The DNA for the CDR3 is TGTGCCAGCAGCACCGGACTAGCGGGAGGGGGTGAGCAGTTCTTC.